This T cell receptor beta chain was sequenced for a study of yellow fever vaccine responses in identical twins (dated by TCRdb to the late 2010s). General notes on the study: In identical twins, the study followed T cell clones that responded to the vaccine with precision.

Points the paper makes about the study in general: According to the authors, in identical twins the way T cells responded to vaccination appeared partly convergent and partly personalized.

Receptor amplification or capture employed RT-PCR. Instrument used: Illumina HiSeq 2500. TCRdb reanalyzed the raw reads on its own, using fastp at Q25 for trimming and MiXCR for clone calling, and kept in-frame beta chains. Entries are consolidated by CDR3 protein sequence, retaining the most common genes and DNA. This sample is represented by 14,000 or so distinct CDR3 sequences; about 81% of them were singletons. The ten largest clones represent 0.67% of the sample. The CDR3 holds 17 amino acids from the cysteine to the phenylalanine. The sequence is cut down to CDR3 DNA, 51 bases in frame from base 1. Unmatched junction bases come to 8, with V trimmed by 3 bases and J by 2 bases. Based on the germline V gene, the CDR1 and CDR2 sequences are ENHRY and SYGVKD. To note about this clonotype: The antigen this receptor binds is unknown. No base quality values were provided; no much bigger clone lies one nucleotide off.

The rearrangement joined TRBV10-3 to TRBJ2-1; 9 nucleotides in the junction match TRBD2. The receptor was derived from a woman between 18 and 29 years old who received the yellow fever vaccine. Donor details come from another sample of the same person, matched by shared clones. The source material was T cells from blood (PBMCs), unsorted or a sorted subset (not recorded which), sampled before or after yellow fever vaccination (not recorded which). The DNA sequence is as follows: TGTGCCATCAGTGAACGAGCGGGAGGTTTCACCTACAATGAGCAGTTCTTC. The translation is CAISERAGGFTYNEQFF.